This entry lists 13 T cell receptor beta chains sequenced from one sample in a study of cytomegalovirus exposure and HLA in healthy donors. Researchers ran the PCR with 60 Vbeta and 13 Jbeta primers. TCRdb's copy holds only in-frame clones and misses some; the assay was immunoSEQ multiplex PCR. The table has some 170,000 clones, about four fifths seen once. Source material: PBMCs. These receptors came from a young woman in good health and CMV-seropositive.

The chain uses TRBV5-4 and TRBJ2-3; D unresolved. Germline values: CDR1 SGHNT, CDR2 YYREEE (reference sequence). Trimming pared 4 bases from V and 6 bases from J, leaving 9 bases between. The CDR3 consists of 12 residues. The CDR3 coding sequence is TGTGCCAGCAGCGGAGACGAGGATACGCAGTATTTT. It encodes CASSGDEDTQYF.

J is TRBJ2-7 and V is TRBV19, with D possibly TRBD1 on 6 matching bases. The germline V and J ends were trimmed by 5 bases and 6 bases, with 20 bases remaining between them. Germline values: CDR1 LNHDA, CDR2 SQIVND (reference sequence). The CDR3 spans 15 residues. Written as DNA, the CDR3 is TGTGCCAGTAGTCCATCTAACAGGGAAGGCGCCGAGCAGTACTTC. Its translation is CASSPSNREGAEQYF.

The chain carries TRBV28 and TRBJ1-5, with TRBD1 as a possible D gene (6 bases). CDR1 MDHEN and CDR2 SYDVKM come from the germline V gene. V was shortened by 5 bases and J by 4 bases, with 12 bases between the two germline ends. The CDR3 has 14 residues. DNA of the CDR3: TGTGCCAGCAGTGAAATGGGGGCAAATCAGCCCCAGCATTTT. It specifies CASSEMGANQPQHF.

Concerning this clone: Different DNA sequences within this sample yield the same CDR3. The rearrangement links TRBV19 to TRBJ1-5, with D perhaps matching TRBD1 (6 bases). Germline-derived CDR1 and CDR2 are LNHDA and SQIVND (reference sequence). The CDR3 runs to 15 residues. V was pared by 6 bases and J by 2 bases, with 14 bases between. CDR3 protein: CASRLGGAGNQPQHF. Here the CDR3 DNA reads TGTGCCAGTAGGCTTGGGGGCGCGGGCAATCAGCCCCAGCATTTT.

DNA for the CDR3: TGTGCCAGCAAGGGTACTAGCGGGGGGCGTGGAGGAGAGACCCAGTACTTC. Protein sequence: CASKGTSGGRGGETQYF. The chain couples TRBV2 to TRBJ2-5; 12 nucleotides align to TRBD2. Looked up from germline, CDR1 is SNHLY and CDR2 is FYNNEI. Trimming at V came to 7 bases and at J to 4 bases, leaving 13 bases not matched to a gene. This CDR3 contains 17 residues.

The rearrangement joins TRBV5-4 to TRBJ2-7, with 10 bases fitting TRBD1. In germline, CDR1 is SGHNT, CDR2 YYREEE (reference sequence). The J segment lost 4 bases and the V segment lost 4 bases, leaving 8 bases of the junction unmatched. CDR3 length equals 15 residues. CDR3 bases: TGTGCCAGCAGCGGATCCGGGACAGGGGAATACGAGCAGTACTTC. Translating it yields CASSGSGTGEYEQYF. Variable domain in full (rest from reference TRBV5-4 and TRBJ2-7): ETGVTQSPTHLIKTRGQQVTLRCSSQSGHNTVSWYQQALGQGPQFIFQYYREEENGRGNFPPRFSGLQFPNYSSELNVNALELDDSALYLCASSGSGTGEYEQYFGPGTRLTVT.

A single count supports this clone. The CDR3 sequence is CASSIRIVGAGPYNEQFF. As DNA, the CDR3 is TGTGCCAGTAGTATCCGAATCGTAGGGGCCGGACCCTACAATGAGCAGTTCTTC. This chain links TRBV19 with TRBJ2-1; tentative D call: TRBD1 (5 bases). There are 18 residues in the CDR3. Germline V lookup: CDR1 LNHDA, CDR2 SQIVND (reference sequence). With 3 bases removed from V and 2 bases from J, the gap between germline ends came to 20 bases.

This clone was counted a few times. The chain couples TRBV4-1 to TRBJ2-3; 9 bases map to TRBD2. The length of the CDR3 is 16 residues. J lost 6 bases, V lost 5 bases, and 12 bases had no gene match. Germline V gene sequence: CDR1 MGHRA, CDR2 YSYEKL. CDR3 sequence (DNA): TGCGCCAGCAGCTCGACCGGGGCGGGGGGGGAGGATACGCAGTATTTT. Encoded protein: CASSSTGAGGEDTQYF.

The chain couples TRBV4-2 to TRBJ1-1; TRBD1 is a possible D gene (6 bases). The V and J ends lost 4 bases and 4 bases respectively, with 13 bases between them. Germline CDR1 is LGHNA and CDR2 is YNFKEQ. The CDR3 covers 14 residues. The chain's CDR3 is CASSLSGGLTEAFF. The CDR3 bases are TGTGCCAGCAGCCTCAGTGGGGGCCTCACTGAAGCTTTCTTT.

V is TRBV11-2 and J is TRBJ1-3; D uncertain. The CDR3 length is 12 residues. Germline V gene lookup returns CDR1 SGHAT and CDR2 FQNNGV. V lost 3 bases, J lost 8 bases, and 8 bases lay in between. CDR3 loop: CASSFLGDTIYF. The CDR3 nucleotides are TGTGCCAGCAGCTTCCTCGGAGACACCATATATTTT.

This clone was seen just once. The CDR3 spells CASSSYRMNTEAFF. The CDR3 DNA is TGTGCCAGTAGTAGCTACAGGATGAACACTGAAGCTTTCTTT. The rearrangement joins TRBV19 to TRBJ1-1; TRBD1 is a possible D gene (5 bases). The germline CDR1 and CDR2 sequences are LNHDA and SQIVND (reference sequence). This CDR3 spans 14 amino acids. Trimming pared 4 bases from V and 0 bases from J, leaving 9 bases between.

The chain joins TRBV7-8 to TRBJ2-2; D is possibly TRBD2 (7 bases). The CDR3 runs to 16 residues. Germline loops: CDR1 SGHVS, CDR2 FQNEAQ. V was cut by 5 bases and J by 1 base, with 14 bases left in between. The CDR3 bases are TGTGCCAGCAGCCAACGGGGGGCCCAGAACACCGGGGAGCTGTTTTTT. Protein product: CASSQRGAQNTGELFF.

The chain employs TRBV28 and TRBJ1-5, with D perhaps matching TRBD1 (5 bases). The V end lost 2 bases, the J end lost 0 bases, and 8 bases lay between the germline ends. The CDR3 extends over 15 amino acids. Germline-derived CDR1 and CDR2 are MDHEN and SYDVKM. This CDR3 is CASSLIGDSNQPQHF. The CDR3 nucleotides are TGTGCCAGCAGTTTAATAGGGGATAGCAATCAGCCCCAGCATTTT.